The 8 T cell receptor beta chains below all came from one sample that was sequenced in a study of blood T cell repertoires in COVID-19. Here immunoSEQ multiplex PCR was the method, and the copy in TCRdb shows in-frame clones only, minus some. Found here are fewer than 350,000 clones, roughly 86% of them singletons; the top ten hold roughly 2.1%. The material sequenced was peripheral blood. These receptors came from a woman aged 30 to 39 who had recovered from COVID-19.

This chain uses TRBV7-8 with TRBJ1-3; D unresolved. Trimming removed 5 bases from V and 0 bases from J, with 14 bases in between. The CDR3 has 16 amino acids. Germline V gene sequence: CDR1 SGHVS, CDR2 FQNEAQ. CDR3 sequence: CASSVDRLSSGNTIYF. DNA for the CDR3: TGTGCCAGCAGCGTAGATCGACTGAGCTCTGGAAACACCATATATTTT. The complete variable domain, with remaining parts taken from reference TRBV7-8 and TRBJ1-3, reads GAGVSQSPRYKVAKRGQDVALRCDPISGHVSLFWYQQALGQGPEFLTYFQNEAQLDKSGLPSDRFFAERPEGSVSTLKIQRTQQEDSAVYLCASSVDRLSSGNTIYFGEGSWLTVV.

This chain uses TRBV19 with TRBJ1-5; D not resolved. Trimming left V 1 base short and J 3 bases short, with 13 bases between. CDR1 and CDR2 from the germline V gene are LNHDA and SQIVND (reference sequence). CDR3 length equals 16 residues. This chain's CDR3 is CASSIVTPPLNQPQHF. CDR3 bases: TGTGCCAGTAGTATAGTTACACCACCCCTCAATCAGCCCCAGCATTTT.

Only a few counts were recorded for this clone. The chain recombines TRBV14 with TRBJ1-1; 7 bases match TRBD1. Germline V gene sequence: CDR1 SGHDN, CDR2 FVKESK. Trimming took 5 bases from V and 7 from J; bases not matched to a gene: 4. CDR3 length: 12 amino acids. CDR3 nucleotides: TGTGCCAGCAGCTGGACAGGAAATGAAGCTTTCTTT. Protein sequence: CASSWTGNEAFF.

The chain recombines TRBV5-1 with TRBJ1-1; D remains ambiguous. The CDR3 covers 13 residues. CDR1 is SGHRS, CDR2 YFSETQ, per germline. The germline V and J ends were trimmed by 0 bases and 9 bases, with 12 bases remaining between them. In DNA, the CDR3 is TGCGCCAGCAGCTTGGAAGAGTCCCCCAAAGCTTTCTTT. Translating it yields CASSLEESPKAFF.

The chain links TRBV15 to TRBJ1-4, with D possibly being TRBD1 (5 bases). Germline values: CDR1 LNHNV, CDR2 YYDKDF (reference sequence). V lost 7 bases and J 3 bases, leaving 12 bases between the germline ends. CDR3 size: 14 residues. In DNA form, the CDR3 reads TGTGCCACCAACTCCGGGGGAGCTAATGAAAAACTGTTTTTT. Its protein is CATNSGGANEKLFF.

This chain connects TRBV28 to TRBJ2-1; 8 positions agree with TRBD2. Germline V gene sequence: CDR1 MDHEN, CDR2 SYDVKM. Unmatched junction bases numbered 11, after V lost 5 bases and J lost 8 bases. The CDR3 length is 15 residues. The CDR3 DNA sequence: TGTGCCAGCAGTCCCCCGGGAGGGGGGAGGGATGAGCAGTTCTTC. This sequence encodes CASSPPGGGRDEQFF. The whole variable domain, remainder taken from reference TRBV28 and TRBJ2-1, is DVKVTQSSRYLVKRTGEKVFLECVQDMDHENMFWYRQDPGLGLRLIYFSYDVKMKEKGDIPEGYSVSREKKERFSLILESASTNQTSMYLCASSPPGGGRDEQFFGPGTRLTVL.

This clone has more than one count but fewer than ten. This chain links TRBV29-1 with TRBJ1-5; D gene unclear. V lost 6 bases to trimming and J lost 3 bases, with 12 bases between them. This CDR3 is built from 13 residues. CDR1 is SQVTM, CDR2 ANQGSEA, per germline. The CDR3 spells CSVAYTVNQPQHF. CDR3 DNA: TGCAGCGTAGCCTATACCGTCAATCAGCCCCAGCATTTT.

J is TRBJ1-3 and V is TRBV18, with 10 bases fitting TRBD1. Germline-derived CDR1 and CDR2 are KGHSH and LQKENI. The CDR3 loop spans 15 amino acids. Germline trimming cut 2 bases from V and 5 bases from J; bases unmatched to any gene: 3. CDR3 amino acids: CASSPGQGGRNTIYF. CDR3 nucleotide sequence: TGTGCCAGCTCACCAGGACAGGGGGGACGAAACACCATATATTTT. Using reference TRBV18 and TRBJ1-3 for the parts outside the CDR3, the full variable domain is NAGVMQNPRHLVRRRGQEARLRCSPMKGHSHVYWYRQLPEEGLKFMVYLQKENIIDESGMPKERFSAEFPKEGPSILRIQQVVRGDSAAYFCASSPGQGGRNTIYFGEGSWLTVV.